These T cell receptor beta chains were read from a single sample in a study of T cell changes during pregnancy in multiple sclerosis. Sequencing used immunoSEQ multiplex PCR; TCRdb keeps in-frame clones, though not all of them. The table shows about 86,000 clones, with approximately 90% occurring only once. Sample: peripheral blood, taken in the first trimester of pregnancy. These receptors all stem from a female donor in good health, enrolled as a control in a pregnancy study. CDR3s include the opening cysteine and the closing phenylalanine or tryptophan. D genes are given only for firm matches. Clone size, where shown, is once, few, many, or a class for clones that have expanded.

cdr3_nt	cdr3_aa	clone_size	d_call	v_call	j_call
TGTGCCAGCGCGGGGGACACAGATACGCAGTATTTT	CASAGDTDTQYF	.	TRBD2	TRBV7-3	TRBJ2-3
TGTGCCAGCAGTTACGGGGACAGGGCGACCTACGAGCAGTACTTC	CASSYGDRATYEQYF	.	TRBD1	TRBV6-5	TRBJ2-7
TGCGCCAGCAGCAAGAGCCTGAGAGGGGCCAACGTCCTGACTTTC	CASSKSLRGANVLTF	.	.	TRBV4-3	TRBJ2-6
TGCGCCAGCAGGAAGGGACAGAACAACACTGAAGCTTTCTTT	CASRKGQNNTEAFF	.	TRBD1	TRBV10-1	TRBJ1-1
TGTGCCAGCAGTTACTTAGGGGTAAATCAGCCCCAGCATTTT	CASSYLGVNQPQHF	.	.	TRBV6-6	TRBJ1-5
TGCGCCAGCAGCTGGAGTGCTACGAACACTGAAGCTTTCTTT	CASSWSATNTEAFF	.	.	TRBV5-1	TRBJ1-1
TGCAGTGCGGACAAGAACACTGAAGCTTTCTTT	CSADKNTEAFF	.	.	TRBV20-1	TRBJ1-1
TGCGCCAGCAGCCCCCGGCAGGGGCACTACGAGCAGTACTTC	CASSPRQGHYEQYF	.	.	TRBV5-1	TRBJ2-7
TGTGCCAGCAGCCAACAGGGGAGTAGTGAAAAACTGTTTTTT	CASSQQGSSEKLFF	.	TRBD1	TRBV28	TRBJ1-4
TGTGCCAGCAGCCCGGACAGAAACTATGGCTACACCTTC	CASSPDRNYGYTF	.	.	TRBV5-4	TRBJ1-2
TGTGCCAGCAGCTTAGGTGCTAGCGGGGCTAAAAGCACAGATACGCAGTATTTT	CASSLGASGAKSTDTQYF	.	TRBD2	TRBV7-2	TRBJ2-3
TGTGCCAGAACGACACAGGGGGAGGCGAGCGAGCAGTACTTC	CARTTQGEASEQYF	once	TRBD1	TRBV10-3	TRBJ2-7
TGCGCCAGCAGCTTGGAGGGCGGGGGGAGAAATCAGCCCCAGCATTTT	CASSLEGGGRNQPQHF	.	.	TRBV5-1	TRBJ1-5
TGTGCCAGCAGCCCCAGAGACAGGGGTGGCTACACCTTC	CASSPRDRGGYTF	.	TRBD1	TRBV7-9	TRBJ1-2
TGTGCCAGCAGCTGGGGGCAGAACACTGAAGCTTTCTTT	CASSWGQNTEAFF	few	.	TRBV27	TRBJ1-1
TGTGCCAGCAGCTTCCCCCGACAGGGAGCAAATCAGCCCCAGCATTTT	CASSFPRQGANQPQHF	.	TRBD1	TRBV6-6	TRBJ1-5
TGTGCCTCGGGAGGGCGACGAAACTTC	CASGGRRNF	.	TRBD2	TRBV10-3	TRBJ2-7
TGTGCCAGCAGCCAAGAAGGGGGCAATCAGCCCCAGCATTTT	CASSQEGGNQPQHF	.	.	TRBV4-2	TRBJ1-5
TGTGCCAGCAGTCGGTCTTCTGGAAACACCATATATTTT	CASSRSSGNTIYF	.	.	TRBV27	TRBJ1-3
TGTGCCAGCAGTACCGGGACAGGGAAGGGGCAGTTCTTC	CASSTGTGKGQFF	.	TRBD1	TRBV2	TRBJ2-1
TGTGCCAGCAGCCCAGGACAGGGGAATGAAAAACTGTTTTTT	CASSPGQGNEKLFF	.	TRBD1	TRBV11-1	TRBJ1-4
TGTGCCAGCAGTTACCGGGGGGCCACTGAAGCTTTCTTT	CASSYRGATEAFF	few	.	TRBV6-5	TRBJ1-1
TGCAGTGCTAGGAGGTCGTATGGCTACACCTTC	CSARRSYGYTF	.	.	TRBV20-1	TRBJ1-2
TGTGCCAGCAGCTTCAGGGACTCTGGGGCCAACGTCCTGACTTTC	CASSFRDSGANVLTF	.	.	TRBV5-4	TRBJ2-6
TGTGCCAGCAGCTTACGACAGAACTACGAGCAGTACTTC	CASSLRQNYEQYF	.	.	TRBV11-2	TRBJ2-7
TGTGCCAGTATCGACAGGGCTAACTATGGCTACACCTTC	CASIDRANYGYTF	.	TRBD1	TRBV19	TRBJ1-2
TGTGCCAGCAGCTTAGGGGGGGGGCCCTTCGATGAGCAGTTCTTC	CASSLGGGPFDEQFF	once	.	TRBV11-1	TRBJ2-1
TGCAGTGCGAGACACAGGGTTGAGGCTTTCTTT	CSARHRVEAFF	.	.	TRBV20-1	TRBJ1-1
TGTGCCAGTAGGGCCTTGGACAGGGCTTGGGATGGCTACACCTTC	CASRALDRAWDGYTF	.	TRBD1	TRBV19	TRBJ1-2
TGTGCCAGCCAATCGACAGGGCCCTATGGCTACACCTTC	CASQSTGPYGYTF	.	TRBD1	TRBV19	TRBJ1-2
TGTGCCAGCAGCTTGGGACAGGGGATGAGTAACGAGCAGTACTTC	CASSLGQGMSNEQYF	.	TRBD1	TRBV9	TRBJ2-7
TGTGCCAGCAGCGTTAGACAGGGAAGGGATTCACCCCTCCACTTT	CASSVRQGRDSPLHF	.	TRBD1	TRBV9	TRBJ1-6
TGTGCCAGCAGTTACCCGGACAGGGGGCGAGGTGGCTACACCTTC	CASSYPDRGRGGYTF	.	TRBD1	TRBV6-6	TRBJ1-2
TGTGCCAGCAGCGTTGACAGAAGCTACACCTTC	CASSVDRSYTF	.	.	TRBV6-1	TRBJ1-2
TGTGCCAGCAGTGACGCGGCAGACTATGGCTACACCTTC	CASSDAADYGYTF	few	.	TRBV25-1	TRBJ1-2
TGTGCCAGCAGCTTAGGGGGACAGGGGCTAGCTAACTATGGCTACACCTTC	CASSLGGQGLANYGYTF	.	TRBD1	TRBV7-8	TRBJ1-2
TGTGCCAGCAGCTCCGGGACAGGGGGCTTGACCTACAATGAGCAGTTCTTC	CASSSGTGGLTYNEQFF	.	TRBD1	TRBV7-9	TRBJ2-1
TGTGCCAGCAGTGAATACAGCCTCTCCTATAATTCACCCCTCCACTTT	CASSEYSLSYNSPLHF	.	.	TRBV6-1	TRBJ1-6
TGTGCCAGCAGTGAGGGGGACAGGGACGAAAAACTGTTTTTT	CASSEGDRDEKLFF	.	TRBD1	TRBV6-1	TRBJ1-4
TGTGCCAGCTCGGACAGGGGGGGAGAGACCCAGTACTTC	CASSDRGGETQYF	.	TRBD1	TRBV2	TRBJ2-5
TGTGCTAGCAGCCGAGCGGGGAGTACCGGGGAGCTGTTTTTT	CASSRAGSTGELFF	once	TRBD2	TRBV7-7	TRBJ2-2
TGCGCCAGCAGCCAAGATTCCCCATCGGTTAGAGAGAAGGAAAAACTGTTTTTT	CASSQDSPSVREKEKLFF	once	.	TRBV4-1	TRBJ1-4
TGTGCCAGCAGCTTACGGACTGGGGACACAGATACGCAGTATTTT	CASSLRTGDTDTQYF	.	.	TRBV7-3	TRBJ2-3
TGTGCCAGCAGTTCCCTAGGGGCAACTAATGAAAAACTGTTTTTT	CASSSLGATNEKLFF	.	.	TRBV27	TRBJ1-4
TGTGCCAGCAGCCCGGGGACTAAGATTACGCGGGAGCTGTTTTTT	CASSPGTKITRELFF	.	TRBD2	TRBV5-5	TRBJ2-2
TGTGCCAGCGGAGGGGCCTATCAGCCCCAGCATTTT	CASGGAYQPQHF	.	.	TRBV28	TRBJ1-5
TGTGCCAGCAGCGTTAATTACAGGGGGGCCTACGAGCAGTACTTC	CASSVNYRGAYEQYF	.	TRBD1	TRBV7-2	TRBJ2-7
TGTGCCAGCAGGCACGGGGGCACAGATACGCAGTATTTT	CASRHGGTDTQYF	.	.	TRBV7-9	TRBJ2-3
TGTGCCAGTAGCCCAATAGGGGGCGCAGGCTCCTATAATTCACCCCTCCACTTT	CASSPIGGAGSYNSPLHF	.	TRBD1	TRBV19	TRBJ1-6
TGTGCCAGCAGTGACCAGCCTGTGGGCAAGAAGTATCAAGAGACCCAGTACTTC	CASSDQPVGKKYQETQYF	once	.	TRBV6-4	TRBJ2-5
TGTGCCAGCAGCTTAAACAGGGGGCTTCTCCCGAACACTGAAGCTTTCTTT	CASSLNRGLLPNTEAFF	.	TRBD1	TRBV7-8	TRBJ1-1
TGTGCCAGCAGTGCAGACAGGGGAAATAATGAAAAACTGTTTTTT	CASSADRGNNEKLFF	.	TRBD1	TRBV28	TRBJ1-4
TGTGCCAGCAGCTTAAGTGGGGGGGCGGGGACTGAAGCTTTCTTT	CASSLSGGAGTEAFF	.	.	TRBV7-3	TRBJ1-1
TGTGCCAGCAGGGGGGACTTGCAGGCTTTCTTT	CASRGDLQAFF	.	.	TRBV6-5	TRBJ1-1
TGTGCCAGCAGCCGCGATGGGGCTCTTAACTATGGCTACACCTTC	CASSRDGALNYGYTF	.	.	TRBV7-9	TRBJ1-2
TGTGCCTGGACCTCTGGTAAGGGAGCAGCTTTCTTT	CAWTSGKGAAFF	.	.	TRBV30	TRBJ1-1
TGTGCCAGCAGCCCGGGACAGGGGGCGACCTACGAGCAGTACTTC	CASSPGQGATYEQYF	.	TRBD1	TRBV7-3	TRBJ2-7
TGTGCCAGCAGCTTAGGGGGACAGGGTGCCTATGGCTACACCTTC	CASSLGGQGAYGYTF	.	TRBD1	TRBV11-2	TRBJ1-2
TGTGCCAGCAGACGTGGACAGGGTTCCTACGAGCAGTACTTC	CASRRGQGSYEQYF	.	TRBD1	TRBV28	TRBJ2-7
TGCAGCGTTGATCGGGAGCCCGGGGGGACCTTC	CSVDREPGGTF	.	.	TRBV29-1	TRBJ1-2